The 22 T cell receptor beta chains presented below share a single source sample, sequenced in a study of control samples from healthy donors and cancer patients. Sequenced by immunoSEQ multiplex PCR; TCRdb stores in-frame clones only, minus some. The profile shows about 150,000 clones, around 90% of them singletons. Sequenced material: blood. Source of these receptors: a man aged 18 to 29 in good health.

The gene calls are TRBV5-8 and TRBJ1-1, with 7 bases aligning to TRBD1. The CDR3 runs 15 residues. V lost 2 bases, J lost 2 bases, and 6 bases stayed unmatched. CDR1 is SGHTS and CDR2 is YDEGEE in the germline V gene. CDR3 DNA sequence: TGTGCCAGCAGCTTTCGGACAGGTGCAAACACTGAAGCTTTCTTT. Protein sequence: CASSFRTGANTEAFF.

This chain links TRBV20-1 with TRBJ2-1; D gene uncertain. This CDR3 is built from 11 residues. Germline V CDR1 and CDR2: DFQATT, SNEGSKA (reference sequence). Trimming stripped 7 bases from V and 10 bases from J, with 14 bases between. The CDR3 DNA follows: TGCAGTGGCACGACAAGCGAGGAGCAGTTCTTC. Protein product: CSGTTSEEQFF.

V and J are TRBV9 and TRBJ2-1; the match to TRBD2 covers 7 bases. This CDR3 has 13 amino acids. The germline V gene encodes CDR1 SGDLS and CDR2 YYNGEE. The V gene end was trimmed by 4 bases and the J gene end by 4 bases; junction bases not matched to a gene: 2. The CDR3 sequence: CASSTGGYNEQFF. Written as DNA, the CDR3 is TGTGCCAGCAGCACGGGGGGATACAATGAGCAGTTCTTC.

CDR3 nucleotides: TGTGCCAGCAGCTTGTTTTGGGGTTCACCCCTCCACTTT. Protein: CASSLFWGSPLHF. V gene TRBV5-4 combines with J gene TRBJ1-6; no reliable D call. The CDR3 contains 13 residues. CDR1 and CDR2 (germline): SGHNT, YYREEE (reference sequence). Between the trimmed V and J ends, which lost 1 base and 9 bases, there was a span of 8 bases.

The CDR3 nucleotides read TGTGCCAGCAGTGAGCAAACACAGGGGCCAGATACGCAGTATTTT. This codes for CASSEQTQGPDTQYF. The V call is TRBV6-4, the J call TRBJ2-3, with TRBD1 matching 7 bases. The CDR3 runs to 15 residues. The ends lost 3 bases at V and 4 bases at J; junction bases unmatched: 7. Germline loops: CDR1 MRHNA, CDR2 SNTAGT.

V is TRBV7-2 and J is TRBJ2-6; D is unresolved. This CDR3 region has 17 residues. From germline, CDR1 is SGHTA and CDR2 FQGNSA. Trimming stripped 5 bases from V and 0 bases from J, with 14 bases between. The DNA of the CDR3 is TGTGCCAGCAGCACATCCAAGCAATCCTCTGGGGCCAACGTCCTGACTTTC. The encoded protein is CASSTSKQSSGANVLTF.

The V gene is TRBV29-1, the J gene TRBJ2-2; D unresolved. V dropped 5 bases and J dropped 6 bases, with 7 bases sitting between them. Germline CDR1 SQVTM, CDR2 ANQGSEA. CDR3 length: 11 amino acids. This chain's CDR3 is CSVLRSGELFF. As DNA, the CDR3 is TGCAGCGTTCTTCGGTCCGGGGAGCTGTTTTTT.

There are a few counts of this clone. The chain recombines TRBV4-3 with TRBJ1-5; D gene uncertain. CDR3 length: 14 residues. Trimming stripped 4 bases from V and 2 bases from J, with 9 bases between. Germline CDR1 is LGHNA and CDR2 is YSLEER. CDR3 nucleotides: TGCGCCAGCAGCCTCTCGACGGGCAATCAGCCCCAGCATTTT. It codes for CASSLSTGNQPQHF.

The chain uses TRBV24-1 and TRBJ2-1; 10 bases match TRBD1. From germline, CDR1 is KGHDR and CDR2 SFDVKD. V lost 3 bases, J lost 6 bases, and 4 bases stayed unmatched. The CDR3 loop spans 15 amino acids. The CDR3 DNA reads TGTGCCACCAGTGATACGGGACAGGGGTTCAATGAGCAGTTCTTC. Amino acids: CATSDTGQGFNEQFF.

The gene calls are TRBV19 and TRBJ1-1, with D tentatively TRBD1 (6 bases). The V gene's germline CDR1 is LNHDA and CDR2 SQIVND (reference sequence). There are 16 residues in the CDR3. V shed 5 bases and J shed 5 bases, with 21 bases lying between them. The CDR3 sequence is CASSQPGGASHTEAFF. CDR3 sequence (DNA): TGTGCCAGTAGTCAGCCCGGGGGGGCGAGTCATACTGAAGCTTTCTTT. Full variable domain (outside the CDR3, taken from reference TRBV19 and TRBJ1-1): DGGITQSPKYLFRKEGQNVTLSCEQNLNHDAMYWYRQDPGQGLRLIYYSQIVNDFQKGDIAEGYSVSREKKESFPLTVTSAQKNPTAFYLCASSQPGGASHTEAFFGQGTRLTVV.

The CDR3 protein is CASSLGQGATEAFF. The CDR3 DNA sequence: TGTGCCAGCAGCTTGGGGCAGGGCGCCACTGAAGCTTTCTTT. The V and J genes are TRBV5-6 and TRBJ1-1; the D gene is possibly TRBD1 (5 bases). V lost 0 bases and J lost 4, with 10 bases in between. The CDR3 extends over 14 amino acids. Germline V gives CDR1 SGHDT, CDR2 YYEEEE.

V is TRBV9 and J is TRBJ2-5; 8 bases map to TRBD1. The trim removed 0 bases at V and 2 bases at J, leaving 0 bases unmatched. CDR1 is SGDLS, CDR2 YYNGEE, per germline. The CDR3 length is 14 residues. CDR3: CASSVGTGQETQYF. For the CDR3, the DNA is TGTGCCAGCAGCGTAGGGACAGGGCAAGAGACCCAGTACTTC.

This clone has only a few counts. V and J are TRBV6-2 or TRBV6-3 and TRBJ1-5; D possibly corresponds to TRBD1 (6 bases). The V and J ends lost 2 bases and 4 bases respectively, with 9 bases between them. The V gene's germline CDR1 is MNHEY and CDR2 SVGEGT. The CDR3 has 14 residues. The CDR3 is CASSYLDRNQPQHF. The CDR3 DNA follows: TGTGCCAGCAGTTACCTCGACAGGAATCAGCCCCAGCATTTT.

This clone was recorded only once. V and J are TRBV5-1 and TRBJ1-1; no clear D. The V end lost 3 bases, the J end lost 0 bases, and 6 bases lay between the germline ends. The CDR3 is 13 amino acids. Germline V lookup: CDR1 SGHRS, CDR2 YFSETQ. The CDR3 reads CASSSTLNTEAFF. The DNA for the CDR3 is TGCGCCAGCAGCTCGACTTTGAACACTGAAGCTTTCTTT. Combining the CDR3 with reference TRBV5-1 and TRBJ1-1 gives the whole variable domain KAGVTQTPRYLIKTRGQQVTLSCSPISGHRSVSWYQQTPGQGLQFLFEYFSETQRNKGNFPGRFSGRQFSNSRSEMNVSTLELGDSALYLCASSSTLNTEAFFGQGTRLTVV.

This chain connects TRBV9 to TRBJ2-2; D is tentatively TRBD1 or TRBD2 (6 bases each). CDR1 is SGDLS, CDR2 YYNGEE, per germline. This CDR3 is built from 16 residues. The germline V and J ends were trimmed by 0 bases and 6 bases, with 15 bases remaining between them. DNA for the CDR3: TGTGCCAGCAGCGTAGGGGGGGCTCCAAGATCCGGGGAGCTGTTTTTT. Translation gives CASSVGGAPRSGELFF.

V and J are TRBV5-1 and TRBJ1-1; 7 bases map to TRBD1. The ends lost 4 bases at V and 0 bases at J; junction bases unmatched: 9. The CDR3 extends over 16 amino acids. Looked up from germline, CDR1 is SGHRS and CDR2 is YFSETQ. This CDR3 reads CASSPREQGMNTEAFF. The CDR3 DNA reads TGCGCCAGCAGCCCACGGGAACAGGGGATGAACACTGAAGCTTTCTTT.

The chain is built from TRBV7-2 and TRBJ2-5, with 7 positions matching TRBD1. CDR1 SGHTA and CDR2 FQGNSA come from the germline V gene. The CDR3 has 17 amino acids. V lost 3 bases and J lost 4; bases outside the gene matches: 14. Here the CDR3 reads CASSFQTGPNRGETQYF. The CDR3 coding sequence is TGTGCCAGCAGCTTTCAGACAGGGCCTAATAGGGGAGAGACCCAGTACTTC.

This clone showed up just a few times. The rearrangement joins TRBV30 to TRBJ1-6; D call uncertain. The CDR3 extends over 14 amino acids. Germline V lookup: CDR1 GTSNPN, CDR2 SVGIG (reference sequence). The germline V and J ends were trimmed by 3 bases and 0 bases, with 6 bases remaining between them. The CDR3 DNA sequence: TGTGCCTGGAGGTCAAGCTCCTATAATTCACCCCTCCACTTT. Amino acid sequence: CAWRSSSYNSPLHF.

The chain has TRBV6-5 and TRBJ2-7; D tentatively reads TRBD1 or TRBD2 (5 bases each). The length of the CDR3 is 15 residues. Germline assignment: CDR1 MNHEY and CDR2 SVGAGI. The V end lost 4 bases, the J end lost 4 bases, and 17 bases lay between the germline ends. CDR3 sequence: CASSFGTYSEYEQYF. DNA for the CDR3: TGTGCCAGCAGTTTCGGGACGTATAGCGAATACGAGCAGTACTTC.

The V gene is TRBV6-2 or TRBV6-3, the J gene TRBJ2-7, with 13 bases identical to TRBD2. This CDR3 has 20 amino acids. Germline V gives CDR1 MNHEY, CDR2 SVGEGT. Trimming at V came to 0 bases and at J to 3 bases, leaving 14 bases not matched to a gene. CDR3 loop: CASSYSGLAGALKLSYEQYF. As DNA, the CDR3 is TGTGCCAGCAGTTACTCTGGACTAGCGGGGGCCCTCAAGCTAAGCTACGAGCAGTACTTC.

Details on this clone: Compared with germline, one end of the junction differs, possibly owing to a read error. This chain connects TRBV7-7 to TRBJ2-1; TRBD1 matches 11 bases. Looked up from germline, CDR1 is SSHAT and CDR2 is FNYEAQ (reference sequence). The CDR3 covers 15 residues. CDR3 sequence reads: CASSSGTGGYNEQFF. The CDR3 bases are TGTGCTAGCAGCTCCGGGACAGGGGGGTACAATGAGCAGTTCTTC.

This clone was picked up one time. This chain connects TRBV28 to TRBJ2-2, with TRBD2 matching over 8 bases. The CDR3 covers 15 residues. Germline V lookup: CDR1 MDHEN, CDR2 SYDVKM. V gave up 5 bases and J gave up 4 bases; unmatched junction bases: 6. CDR3 loop: CASSDGGAGTGELFF. Here the CDR3 DNA reads TGTGCCAGCAGTGACGGGGGGGCCGGCACCGGGGAGCTGTTTTTT.